This paragraph reports one T cell receptor (beta chain). Additional DNA sequences in this sample encode the identical CDR3. Germline V gene data show CDR1 as KGHSH and CDR2 as LQKENI. This CDR3 comprises 14 residues. The V end was cut by 2 bases, the J end by 8 bases, with 12 bases between. The data were taken from a study of blood T cell repertoires in COVID-19. Background on the study: Acute-phase and convalescent COVID-19 samples originated in the United States, Italy and Spain. T cells, B-cell-depleted T cells, or PBMCs supplied cDNA or gDNA.

In the authors' workflow: Reference gene primer amplification gave estimated nucleated cell counts. Clones were sequenced by immunoSEQ multiplex PCR, and TCRdb holds only the in-frame ones, with some missing. The V and J calls and clone size are taken from that table; D and trimming were inferred from the DNA. This sample has a few hundred thousand clones, with approximately 79% found just once. V gene TRBV18 combines with J gene TRBJ1-4; possibly TRBD1 for D (5 bases). The sequencing sample was made of peripheral blood. This TCR was sampled from a human donor in a cohort sampled during active COVID-19. Here the CDR3 reads CASSPGQGGEKLFF. For the CDR3, the DNA is TGTGCCAGCTCACCAGGGCAGGGCGGCGAAAAACTGTTTTTT.